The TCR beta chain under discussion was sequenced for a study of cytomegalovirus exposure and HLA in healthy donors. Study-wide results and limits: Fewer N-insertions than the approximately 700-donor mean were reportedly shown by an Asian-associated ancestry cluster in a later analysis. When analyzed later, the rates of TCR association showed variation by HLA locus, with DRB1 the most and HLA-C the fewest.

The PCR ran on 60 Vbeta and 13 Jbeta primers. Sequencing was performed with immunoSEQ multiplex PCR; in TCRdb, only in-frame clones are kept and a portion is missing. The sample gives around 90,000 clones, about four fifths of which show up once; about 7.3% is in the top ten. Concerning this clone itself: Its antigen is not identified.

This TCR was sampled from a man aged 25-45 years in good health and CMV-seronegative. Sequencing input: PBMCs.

CDR3 sequence: CASTTGGLGFGYTF. In DNA, the CDR3 is TGTGCCAGCACCACAGGGGGGTTGGGGTTTGGCTACACCTTC. The chain recombines TRBV6-6 with TRBJ1-2; TRBD1 aligns across 8 bases. J lost 7 bases, V lost 7 bases, and 11 bases had no gene match. The CDR3 runs to 14 residues. Looked up from germline, CDR1 is MNHNY and CDR2 is SVGAGI (reference sequence).